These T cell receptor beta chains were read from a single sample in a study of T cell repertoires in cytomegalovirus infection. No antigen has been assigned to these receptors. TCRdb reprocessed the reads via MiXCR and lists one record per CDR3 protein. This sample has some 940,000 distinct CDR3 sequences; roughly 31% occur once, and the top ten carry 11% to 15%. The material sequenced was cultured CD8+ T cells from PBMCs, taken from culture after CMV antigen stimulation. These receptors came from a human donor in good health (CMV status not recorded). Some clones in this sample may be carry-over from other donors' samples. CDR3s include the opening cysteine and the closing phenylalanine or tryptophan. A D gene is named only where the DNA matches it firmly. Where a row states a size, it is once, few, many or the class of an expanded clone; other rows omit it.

cdr3_aa: CASSSRDSFNQPQHF; cdr3_nt: TGTGCCAGCTCATCACGGGACAGCTTCAATCAGCCCCAGCATTTT; d_call: TRBD1; v_call: TRBV27; cdr3_length: 15; j_call: TRBJ1-5; clone_size: .
cdr3_aa: CASSYSTSGLGQFF; cdr3_nt: TGTGCCAGCAGTTACTCGACCTCAGGGTTGGGGCAGTTCTTC; d_call: .; v_call: TRBV6-5; cdr3_length: 14; j_call: TRBJ2-1; clone_size: .
cdr3_aa: CSARWVGQGTDTQYF; cdr3_nt: TGCAGTGCTCGCTGGGTTGGACAGGGGACAGATACGCAGTATTTT; d_call: TRBD1; v_call: TRBV20-1; cdr3_length: 15; j_call: TRBJ2-3; clone_size: once
cdr3_aa: CASSSPAPHYEQYF; cdr3_nt: TGTGCCAGCAGTTCCCCTGCCCCCCACTACGAGCAGTACTTC; d_call: .; v_call: TRBV12-3/TRBV12-4; cdr3_length: 14; j_call: TRBJ2-7; clone_size: .
cdr3_aa: CASSLASESSYNEQFF; cdr3_nt: TGTGCCAGCAGCTTAGCGTCCGAGAGCTCCTACAATGAGCAGTTCTTC; d_call: .; v_call: TRBV7-2; cdr3_length: 16; j_call: TRBJ2-1; clone_size: many
cdr3_aa: CASSLVGGGYNEQFF; cdr3_nt: TGTGCCAGCAGCTTAGTGGGGGGCGGGTACAATGAGCAGTTCTTC; d_call: .; v_call: TRBV7-2; cdr3_length: 15; j_call: TRBJ2-1; clone_size: many
cdr3_aa: CASSFNPNTEAFF; cdr3_nt: TGTGCCAGCAGCTTCAACCCGAACACTGAAGCTTTCTTT; d_call: .; v_call: TRBV5-5; cdr3_length: 13; j_call: TRBJ1-1; clone_size: few
cdr3_aa: CASSWDRGYNEQFF; cdr3_nt: TGTGCCAGCAGCTGGGACAGGGGTTACAATGAGCAGTTCTTC; d_call: TRBD1; v_call: TRBV12-3/TRBV12-4; cdr3_length: 14; j_call: TRBJ2-1; clone_size: many
cdr3_aa: CASSFFWQGATNEKLFF; cdr3_nt: TGTGCCAGCAGCTTCTTTTGGCAGGGAGCAACTAATGAAAAACTGTTTTTT; d_call: .; v_call: TRBV7-2; cdr3_length: 17; j_call: TRBJ1-4; clone_size: many
cdr3_aa: CSVESDTSYNEQFF; cdr3_nt: TGCAGCGTTGAATCGGACACCTCCTACAATGAGCAGTTCTTC; d_call: .; v_call: TRBV29-1; cdr3_length: 14; j_call: TRBJ2-1; clone_size: few
cdr3_aa: CASSSPSGTGFYNEQFF; cdr3_nt: TGTGCCAGCAGTTCCCCTAGCGGGACAGGGTTCTACAATGAGCAGTTCTTC; d_call: .; v_call: TRBV6-5; cdr3_length: 17; j_call: TRBJ2-1; clone_size: .
cdr3_aa: CASTKGTGSSDTQYF; cdr3_nt: TGTGCCAGCACCAAGGGGACAGGGAGCTCCGATACGCAGTATTTT; d_call: TRBD1; v_call: TRBV6-2/TRBV6-3; cdr3_length: 15; j_call: TRBJ2-3; clone_size: .
cdr3_aa: CASSMKHRGNQPQHF; cdr3_nt: TGTGCCAGTAGTATGAAGCACAGGGGAAACCAGCCCCAGCATTTT; d_call: TRBD1; v_call: TRBV19; cdr3_length: 15; j_call: TRBJ1-5; clone_size: .
cdr3_aa: CASSYLTYMGISGNTIYF; cdr3_nt: TGTGCCAGCAGTTACTTGACCTACATGGGGATCTCTGGAAACACCATATATTTT; d_call: .; v_call: TRBV6-5; cdr3_length: 18; j_call: TRBJ1-3; clone_size: few
cdr3_aa: CASSIDWPEKETQYF; cdr3_nt: TGTGCCAGTAGTATAGATTGGCCAGAAAAAGAGACCCAGTACTTC; d_call: .; v_call: TRBV19; cdr3_length: 15; j_call: TRBJ2-5; clone_size: .
cdr3_aa: CASSARDLRKDTGELFF; cdr3_nt: TGTGCCAGCAGCGCCCGGGACTTAAGGAAGGACACTGGGGAGCTGTTTTTT; d_call: .; v_call: TRBV9; cdr3_length: 17; j_call: TRBJ2-2; clone_size: few
cdr3_aa: CASSPIAGAFNEQFF; cdr3_nt: TGTGCCAGCAGTCCCATAGCGGGGGCCTTCAATGAGCAGTTCTTC; d_call: TRBD2; v_call: TRBV6-5; cdr3_length: 15; j_call: TRBJ2-1; clone_size: .
cdr3_aa: CASSLIRGRHNEQFF; cdr3_nt: TGTGCCAGCAGCTTAATACGGGGGAGGCACAATGAGCAGTTCTTC; d_call: .; v_call: TRBV7-3; cdr3_length: 15; j_call: TRBJ2-1; clone_size: many